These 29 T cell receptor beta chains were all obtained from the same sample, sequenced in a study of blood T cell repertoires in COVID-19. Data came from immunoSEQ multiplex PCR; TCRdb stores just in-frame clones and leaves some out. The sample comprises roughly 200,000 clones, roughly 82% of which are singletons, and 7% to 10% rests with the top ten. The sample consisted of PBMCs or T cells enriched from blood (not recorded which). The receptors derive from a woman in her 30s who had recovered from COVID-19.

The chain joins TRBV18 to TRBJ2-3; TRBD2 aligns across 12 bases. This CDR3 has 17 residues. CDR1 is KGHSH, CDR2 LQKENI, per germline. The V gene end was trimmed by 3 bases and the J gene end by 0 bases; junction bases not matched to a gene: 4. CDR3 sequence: CASSPRTSGRSTDTQYF. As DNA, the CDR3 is TGTGCCAGCTCACCCAGAACTAGCGGGAGGAGCACAGATACGCAGTATTTT.

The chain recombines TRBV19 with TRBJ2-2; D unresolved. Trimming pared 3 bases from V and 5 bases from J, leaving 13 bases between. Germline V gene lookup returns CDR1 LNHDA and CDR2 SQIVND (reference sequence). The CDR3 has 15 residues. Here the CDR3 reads CASSIRSSGTGELFF. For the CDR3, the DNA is TGTGCCAGTAGTATCCGAAGTTCCGGGACCGGGGAGCTGTTTTTT.

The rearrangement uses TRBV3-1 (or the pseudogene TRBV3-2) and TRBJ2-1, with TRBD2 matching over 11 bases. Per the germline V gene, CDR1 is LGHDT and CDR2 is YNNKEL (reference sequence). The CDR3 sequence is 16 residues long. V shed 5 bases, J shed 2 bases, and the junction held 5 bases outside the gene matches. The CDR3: CASSTGLAATYNEQFF. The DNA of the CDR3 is TGTGCCAGCAGCACGGGACTAGCGGCCACCTACAATGAGCAGTTCTTC.

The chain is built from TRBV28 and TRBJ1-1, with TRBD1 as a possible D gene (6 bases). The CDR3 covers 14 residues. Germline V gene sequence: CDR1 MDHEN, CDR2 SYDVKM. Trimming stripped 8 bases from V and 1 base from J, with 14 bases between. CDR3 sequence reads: CASWIQGSNTEAFF. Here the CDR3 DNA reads TGTGCCAGCTGGATACAGGGCTCGAACACTGAAGCTTTCTTT.

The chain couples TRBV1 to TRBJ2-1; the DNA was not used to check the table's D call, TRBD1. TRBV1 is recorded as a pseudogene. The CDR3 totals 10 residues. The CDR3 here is CTSGAPEQFF. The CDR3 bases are TGCACCAGCGGGGCACCTGAGCAGTTCTTC.

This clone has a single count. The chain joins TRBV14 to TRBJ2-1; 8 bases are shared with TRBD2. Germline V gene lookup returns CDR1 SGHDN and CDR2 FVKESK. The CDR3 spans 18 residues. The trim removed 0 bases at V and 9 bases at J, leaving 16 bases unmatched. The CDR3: CASSQETVAGLPWGEQFF. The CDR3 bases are TGTGCCAGCAGCCAAGAGACTGTAGCGGGATTACCTTGGGGTGAGCAGTTCTTC.

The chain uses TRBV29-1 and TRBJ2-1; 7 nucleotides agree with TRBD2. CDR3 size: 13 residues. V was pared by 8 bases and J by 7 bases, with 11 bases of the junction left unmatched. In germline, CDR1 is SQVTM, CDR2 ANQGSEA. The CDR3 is CSMVRGELNEQFF. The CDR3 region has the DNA TGCAGCATGGTCCGGGGGGAGTTAAATGAGCAGTTCTTC.

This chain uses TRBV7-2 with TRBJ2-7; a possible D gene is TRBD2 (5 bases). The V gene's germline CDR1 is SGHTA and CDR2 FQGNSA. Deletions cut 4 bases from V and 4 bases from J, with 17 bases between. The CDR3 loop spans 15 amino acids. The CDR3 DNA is TGTGCCAGCAGCTCCGGACTTGGACGGTATTACGAGCAGTACTTC. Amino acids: CASSSGLGRYYEQYF.

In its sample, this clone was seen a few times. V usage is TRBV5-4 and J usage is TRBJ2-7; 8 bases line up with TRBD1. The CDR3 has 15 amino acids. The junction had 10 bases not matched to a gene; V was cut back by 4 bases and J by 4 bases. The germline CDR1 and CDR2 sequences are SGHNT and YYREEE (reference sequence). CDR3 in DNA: TGTGCCAGCAGCCCGGACAGGGAGGCGGTTTACGAGCAGTACTTC. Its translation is CASSPDREAVYEQYF.

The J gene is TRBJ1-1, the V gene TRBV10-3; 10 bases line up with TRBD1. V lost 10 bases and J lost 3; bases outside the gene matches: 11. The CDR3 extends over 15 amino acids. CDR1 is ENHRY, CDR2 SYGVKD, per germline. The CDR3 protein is CATRQGAELDTEAFF. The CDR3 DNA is TGTGCCACCCGACAGGGGGCGGAATTGGACACTGAAGCTTTCTTT.

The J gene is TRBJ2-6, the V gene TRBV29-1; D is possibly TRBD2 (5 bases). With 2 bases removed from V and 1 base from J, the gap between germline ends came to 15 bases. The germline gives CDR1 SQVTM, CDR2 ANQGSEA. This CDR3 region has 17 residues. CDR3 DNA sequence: TGCAGCGTTGAATCACCAGGAAGAGGGTCTGGGGCCAACGTCCTGACTTTC. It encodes CSVESPGRGSGANVLTF. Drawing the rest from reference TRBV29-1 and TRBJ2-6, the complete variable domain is SAVISQKPSRDICQRGTSLTIQCQVDSQVTMMFWYRQQPGQSLTLIATANQGSEATYESGFVIDKFPISRPNLTFSTLTVSNMSPEDSSIYLCSVESPGRGSGANVLTFGAGSRLTVL.

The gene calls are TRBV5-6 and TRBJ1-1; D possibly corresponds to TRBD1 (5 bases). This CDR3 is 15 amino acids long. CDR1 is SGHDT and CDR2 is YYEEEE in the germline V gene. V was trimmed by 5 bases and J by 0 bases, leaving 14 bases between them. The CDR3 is CASSRRSGVNTEAFF. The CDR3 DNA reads TGTGCCAGCAGTCGAAGGTCGGGGGTGAACACTGAAGCTTTCTTT.

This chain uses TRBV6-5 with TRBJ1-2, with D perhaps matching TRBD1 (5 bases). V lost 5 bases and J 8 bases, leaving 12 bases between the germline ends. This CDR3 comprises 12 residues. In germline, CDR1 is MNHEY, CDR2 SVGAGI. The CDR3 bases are TGTGCCAGCAGTCCCGGGACTGGAGGCTACACCTTC. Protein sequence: CASSPGTGGYTF.

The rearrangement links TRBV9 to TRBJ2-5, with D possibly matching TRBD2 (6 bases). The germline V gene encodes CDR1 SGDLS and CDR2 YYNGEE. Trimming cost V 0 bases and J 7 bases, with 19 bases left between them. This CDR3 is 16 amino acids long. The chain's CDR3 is CASSVGSGVGGGTQYF. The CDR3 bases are TGTGCCAGCAGCGTAGGATCGGGAGTCGGTGGGGGGACCCAGTACTTC.

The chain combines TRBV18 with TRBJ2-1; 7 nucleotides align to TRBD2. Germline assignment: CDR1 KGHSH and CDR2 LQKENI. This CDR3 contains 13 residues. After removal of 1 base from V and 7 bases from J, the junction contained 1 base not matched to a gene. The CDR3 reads CASSPLGGNEQFF. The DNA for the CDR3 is TGTGCCAGCTCACCACTGGGAGGGAATGAGCAGTTCTTC.

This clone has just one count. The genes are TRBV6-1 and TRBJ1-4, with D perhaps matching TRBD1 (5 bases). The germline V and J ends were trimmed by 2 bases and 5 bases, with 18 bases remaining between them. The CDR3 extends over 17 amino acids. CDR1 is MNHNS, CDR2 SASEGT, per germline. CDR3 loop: CASSESEVQGFNEKLFF. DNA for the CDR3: TGTGCCAGCAGTGAATCGGAAGTTCAGGGATTCAATGAAAAACTGTTTTTT.

In nucleotides, the CDR3 is TGTGCCAGCAGACAAAGCGGGGGCAGTCAGCCCCAGCATTTT. Protein sequence: CASRQSGGSQPQHF. The chain carries TRBV28 and TRBJ1-5, with D possibly being TRBD1 (6 bases). Per germline, CDR1 MDHEN and CDR2 SYDVKM. CDR3 length equals 14 residues. V lost 6 bases, J lost 6 bases, and 15 bases lay in between.

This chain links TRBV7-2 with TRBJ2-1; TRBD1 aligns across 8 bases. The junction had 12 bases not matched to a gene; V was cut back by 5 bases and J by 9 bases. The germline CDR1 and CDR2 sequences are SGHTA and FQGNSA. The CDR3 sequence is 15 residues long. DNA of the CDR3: TGTGCCAGCAGCCAACGGACAGGGAGATTCGGTGAGCAGTTCTTC. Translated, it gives CASSQRTGRFGEQFF.

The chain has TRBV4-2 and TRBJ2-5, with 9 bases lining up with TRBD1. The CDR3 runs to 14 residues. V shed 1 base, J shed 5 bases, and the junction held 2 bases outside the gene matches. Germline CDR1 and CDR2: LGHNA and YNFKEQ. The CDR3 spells CASSQGTGAETQYF. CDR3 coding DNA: TGTGCCAGCAGCCAAGGGACAGGGGCGGAGACCCAGTACTTC.

The CDR3 sequence: CAISERQDFTDTQYF. CDR3 coding DNA: TGTGCCATCAGTGAGAGACAGGACTTCACAGATACGCAGTATTTT. V usage is TRBV10-3 and J usage is TRBJ2-3, with D possibly being TRBD1 (6 bases). The germline V gene has CDR1 ENHRY and CDR2 SYGVKD. V gave up 2 bases and J gave up 2 bases, with 11 bases separating them. This CDR3 is built from 15 residues.

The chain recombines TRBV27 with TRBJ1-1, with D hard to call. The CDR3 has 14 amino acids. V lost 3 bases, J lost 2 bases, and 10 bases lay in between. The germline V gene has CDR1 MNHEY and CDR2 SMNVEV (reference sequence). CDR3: CASSFLMTNTEAFF. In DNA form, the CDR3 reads TGTGCCAGCAGTTTTCTGATGACTAACACTGAAGCTTTCTTT.

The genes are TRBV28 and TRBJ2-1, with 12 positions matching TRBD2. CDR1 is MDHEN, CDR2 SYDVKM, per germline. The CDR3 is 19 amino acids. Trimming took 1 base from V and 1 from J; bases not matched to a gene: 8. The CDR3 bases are TGTGCCAGCAGTTTATCTTGGCTAGCGGGAGGGCCGTCCTACAATGAGCAGTTCTTC. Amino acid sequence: CASSLSWLAGGPSYNEQFF.

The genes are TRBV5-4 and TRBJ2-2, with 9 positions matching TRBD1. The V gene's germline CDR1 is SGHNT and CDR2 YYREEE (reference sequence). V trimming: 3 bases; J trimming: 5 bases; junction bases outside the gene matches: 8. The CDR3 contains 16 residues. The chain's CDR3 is CASSWGTGSRTGELFF. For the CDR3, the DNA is TGTGCCAGCAGCTGGGGGACAGGGAGTAGAACCGGGGAGCTGTTTTTT.

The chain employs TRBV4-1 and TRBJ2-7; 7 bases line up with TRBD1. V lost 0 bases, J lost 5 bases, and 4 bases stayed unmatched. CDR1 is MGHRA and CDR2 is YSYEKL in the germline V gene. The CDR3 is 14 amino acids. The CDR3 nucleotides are TGCGCCAGCAGCCAAGACCTGACAGGGAACGAGCAGTACTTC. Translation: CASSQDLTGNEQYF.

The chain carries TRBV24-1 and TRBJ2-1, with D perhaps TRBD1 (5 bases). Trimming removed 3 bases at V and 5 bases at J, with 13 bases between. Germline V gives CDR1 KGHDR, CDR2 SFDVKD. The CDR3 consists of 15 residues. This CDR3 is CATSDPRAENNEQFF. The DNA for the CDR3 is TGTGCCACCAGTGATCCCAGGGCTGAAAACAATGAGCAGTTCTTC.

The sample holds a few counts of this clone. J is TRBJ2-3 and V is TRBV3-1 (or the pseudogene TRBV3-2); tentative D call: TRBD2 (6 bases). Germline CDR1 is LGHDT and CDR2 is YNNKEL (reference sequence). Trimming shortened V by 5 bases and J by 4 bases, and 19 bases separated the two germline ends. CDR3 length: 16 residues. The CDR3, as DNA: TGTGCCAGCAGCGCGATGGAGGGATCCGGGGCAGATACGCAGTATTTT. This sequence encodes CASSAMEGSGADTQYF.

CDR3 residues: CASSQSETGAGELFF. In DNA form, the CDR3 reads TGTGCCAGCAGCCAAAGTGAAACAGGGGCCGGGGAGCTGTTTTTT. The chain recombines TRBV3-1 (or the pseudogene TRBV3-2) with TRBJ2-2, with TRBD1 matching 7 bases. In germline, CDR1 is LGHDT, CDR2 YNNKEL (reference sequence). This CDR3 is built from 15 residues. Trimming removed 2 bases from V and 6 bases from J; junction bases left unmatched: 6.

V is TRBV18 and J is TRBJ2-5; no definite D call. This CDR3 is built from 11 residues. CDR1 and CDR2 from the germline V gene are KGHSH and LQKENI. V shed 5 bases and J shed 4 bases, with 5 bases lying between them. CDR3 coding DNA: TGTGCCAGCTCAAATAGAGAGACCCAGTACTTC. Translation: CASSNRETQYF. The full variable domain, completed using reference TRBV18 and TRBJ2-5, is NAGVMQNPRHLVRRRGQEARLRCSPMKGHSHVYWYRQLPEEGLKFMVYLQKENIIDESGMPKERFSAEFPKEGPSILRIQQVVRGDSAAYFCASSNRETQYFGPGTRLLVL.

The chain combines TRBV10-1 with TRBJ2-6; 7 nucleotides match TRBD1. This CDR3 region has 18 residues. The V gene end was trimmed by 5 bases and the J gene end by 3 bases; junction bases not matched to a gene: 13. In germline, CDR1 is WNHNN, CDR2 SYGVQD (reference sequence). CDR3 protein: CASSTTTGLQYGANVLTF. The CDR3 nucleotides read TGCGCCAGCAGTACTACGACAGGGTTGCAATATGGGGCCAACGTCCTGACTTTC.